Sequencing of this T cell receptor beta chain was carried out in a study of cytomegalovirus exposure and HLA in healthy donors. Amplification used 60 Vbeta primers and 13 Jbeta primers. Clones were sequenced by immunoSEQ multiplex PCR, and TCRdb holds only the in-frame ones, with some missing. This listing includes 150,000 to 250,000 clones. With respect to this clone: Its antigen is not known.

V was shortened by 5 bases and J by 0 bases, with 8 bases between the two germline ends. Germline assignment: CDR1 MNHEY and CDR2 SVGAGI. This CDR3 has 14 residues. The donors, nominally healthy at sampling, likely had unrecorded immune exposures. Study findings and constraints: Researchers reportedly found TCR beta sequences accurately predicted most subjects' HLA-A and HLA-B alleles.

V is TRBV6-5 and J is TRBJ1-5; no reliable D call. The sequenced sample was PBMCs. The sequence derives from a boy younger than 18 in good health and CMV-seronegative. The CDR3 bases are TGTGCCAGCAGTCCACTAGTTAGCAATCAGCCCCAGCATTTT. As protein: CASSPLVSNQPQHF.